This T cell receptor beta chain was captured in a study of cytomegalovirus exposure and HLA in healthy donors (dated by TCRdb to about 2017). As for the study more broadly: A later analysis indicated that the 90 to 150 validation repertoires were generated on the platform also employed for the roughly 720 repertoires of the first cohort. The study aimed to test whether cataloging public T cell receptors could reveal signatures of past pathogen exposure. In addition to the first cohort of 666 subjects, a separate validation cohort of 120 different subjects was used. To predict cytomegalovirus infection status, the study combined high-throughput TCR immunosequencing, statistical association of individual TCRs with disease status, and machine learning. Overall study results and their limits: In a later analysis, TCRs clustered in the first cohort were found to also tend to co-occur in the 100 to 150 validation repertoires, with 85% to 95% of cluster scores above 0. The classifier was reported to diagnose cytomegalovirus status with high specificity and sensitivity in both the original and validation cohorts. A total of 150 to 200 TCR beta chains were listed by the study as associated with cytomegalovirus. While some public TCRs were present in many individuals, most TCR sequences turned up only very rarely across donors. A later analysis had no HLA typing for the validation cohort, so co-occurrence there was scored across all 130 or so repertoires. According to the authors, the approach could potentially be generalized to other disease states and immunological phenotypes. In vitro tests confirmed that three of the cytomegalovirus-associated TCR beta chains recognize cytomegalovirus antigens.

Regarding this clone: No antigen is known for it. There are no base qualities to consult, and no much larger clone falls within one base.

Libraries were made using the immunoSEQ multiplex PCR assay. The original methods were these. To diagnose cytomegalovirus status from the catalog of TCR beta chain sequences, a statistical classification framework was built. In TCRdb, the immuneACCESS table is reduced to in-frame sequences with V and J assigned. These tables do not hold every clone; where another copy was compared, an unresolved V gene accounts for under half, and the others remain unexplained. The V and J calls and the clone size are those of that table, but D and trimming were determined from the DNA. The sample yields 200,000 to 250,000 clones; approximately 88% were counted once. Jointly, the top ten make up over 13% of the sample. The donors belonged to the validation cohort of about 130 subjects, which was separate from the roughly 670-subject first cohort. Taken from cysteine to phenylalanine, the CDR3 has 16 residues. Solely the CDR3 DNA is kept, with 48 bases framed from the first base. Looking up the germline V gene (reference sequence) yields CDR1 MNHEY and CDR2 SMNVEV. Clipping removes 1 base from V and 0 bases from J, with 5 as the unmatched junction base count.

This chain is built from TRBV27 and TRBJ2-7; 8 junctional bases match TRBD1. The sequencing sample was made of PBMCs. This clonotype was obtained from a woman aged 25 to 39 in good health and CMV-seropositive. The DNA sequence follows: TGTGCCAGCAGTTTATTCGGGACAGGCTTCTCCTACGAGCAGTACTTC. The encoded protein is CASSLFGTGFSYEQYF.